This T cell receptor (beta chain) was identified in a study of blood T cell repertoires in COVID-19. Background on the study: The United States, Italy and Spain were the sources of the acute and convalescent COVID-19 samples. PBMCs, B-cell-depleted T cells, or T cells were the source of the cDNA or gDNA that made up the material.

Germline values: CDR1 SNHLY, CDR2 FYNNEI. The junction had 8 bases not matched to a gene; V was cut back by 7 bases and J by 5 bases. The CDR3 spans 14 residues. In the original workflow: Using reference gene primer amplification, nucleated cell counts were estimated. TCRdb keeps only in-frame clones here, not all; method: immunoSEQ multiplex PCR. V and J calls and clone size are those listed in that table; D and trimming were worked out from the DNA. Of about 200,000 clones listed, 75% to 90% are singletons. The receptor was isolated from a man between 40 and 49 years old with acute or convalescent COVID-19. V usage is TRBV2 and J usage is TRBJ1-1, with 9 nucleotides matching TRBD1. Material: peripheral blood. DNA of the CDR3: TGTGCCAGCACCCAACAGGGGGCCTCAACTGAAGCTTTCTTT. This gives the protein CASTQQGASTEAFF.